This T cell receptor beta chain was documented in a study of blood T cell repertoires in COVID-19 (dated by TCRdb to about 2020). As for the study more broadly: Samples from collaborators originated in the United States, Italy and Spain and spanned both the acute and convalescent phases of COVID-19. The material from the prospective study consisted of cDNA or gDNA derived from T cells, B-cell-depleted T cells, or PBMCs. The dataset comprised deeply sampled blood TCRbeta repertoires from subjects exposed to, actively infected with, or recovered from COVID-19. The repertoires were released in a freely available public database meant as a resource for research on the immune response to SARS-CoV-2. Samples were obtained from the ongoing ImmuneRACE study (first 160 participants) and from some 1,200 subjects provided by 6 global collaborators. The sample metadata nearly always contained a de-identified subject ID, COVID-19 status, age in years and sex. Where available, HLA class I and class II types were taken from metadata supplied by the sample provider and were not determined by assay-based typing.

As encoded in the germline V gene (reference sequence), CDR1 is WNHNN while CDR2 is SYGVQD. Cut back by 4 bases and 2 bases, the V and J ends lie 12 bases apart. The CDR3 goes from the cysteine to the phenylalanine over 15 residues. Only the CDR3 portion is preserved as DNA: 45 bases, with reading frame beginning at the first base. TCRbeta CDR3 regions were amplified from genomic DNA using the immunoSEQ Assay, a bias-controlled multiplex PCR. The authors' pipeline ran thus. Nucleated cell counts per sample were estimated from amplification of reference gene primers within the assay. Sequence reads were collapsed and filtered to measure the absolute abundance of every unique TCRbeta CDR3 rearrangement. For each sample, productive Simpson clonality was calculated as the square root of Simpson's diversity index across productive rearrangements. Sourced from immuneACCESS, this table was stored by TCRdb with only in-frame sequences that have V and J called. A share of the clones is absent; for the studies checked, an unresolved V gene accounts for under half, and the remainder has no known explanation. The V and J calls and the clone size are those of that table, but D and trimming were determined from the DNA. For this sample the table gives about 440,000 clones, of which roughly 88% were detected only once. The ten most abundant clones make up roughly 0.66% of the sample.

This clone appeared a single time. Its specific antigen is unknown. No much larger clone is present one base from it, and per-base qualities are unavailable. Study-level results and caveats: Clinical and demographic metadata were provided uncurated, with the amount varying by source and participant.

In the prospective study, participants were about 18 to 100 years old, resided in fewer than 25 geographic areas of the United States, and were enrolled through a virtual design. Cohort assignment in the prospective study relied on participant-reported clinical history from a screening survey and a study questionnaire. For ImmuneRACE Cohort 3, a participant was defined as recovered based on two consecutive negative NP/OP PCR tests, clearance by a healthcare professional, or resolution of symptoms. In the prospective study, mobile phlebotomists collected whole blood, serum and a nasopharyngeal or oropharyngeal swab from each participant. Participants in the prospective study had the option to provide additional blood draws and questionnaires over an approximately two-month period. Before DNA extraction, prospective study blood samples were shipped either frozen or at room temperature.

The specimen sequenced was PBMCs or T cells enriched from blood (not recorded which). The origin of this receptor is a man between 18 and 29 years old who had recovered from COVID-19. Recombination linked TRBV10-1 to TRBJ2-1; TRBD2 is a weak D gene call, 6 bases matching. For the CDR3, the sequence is CASSVAGKAYNEQFF. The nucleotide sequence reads TGCGCCAGCAGTGTCGCGGGAAAGGCCTACAATGAGCAGTTCTTC.